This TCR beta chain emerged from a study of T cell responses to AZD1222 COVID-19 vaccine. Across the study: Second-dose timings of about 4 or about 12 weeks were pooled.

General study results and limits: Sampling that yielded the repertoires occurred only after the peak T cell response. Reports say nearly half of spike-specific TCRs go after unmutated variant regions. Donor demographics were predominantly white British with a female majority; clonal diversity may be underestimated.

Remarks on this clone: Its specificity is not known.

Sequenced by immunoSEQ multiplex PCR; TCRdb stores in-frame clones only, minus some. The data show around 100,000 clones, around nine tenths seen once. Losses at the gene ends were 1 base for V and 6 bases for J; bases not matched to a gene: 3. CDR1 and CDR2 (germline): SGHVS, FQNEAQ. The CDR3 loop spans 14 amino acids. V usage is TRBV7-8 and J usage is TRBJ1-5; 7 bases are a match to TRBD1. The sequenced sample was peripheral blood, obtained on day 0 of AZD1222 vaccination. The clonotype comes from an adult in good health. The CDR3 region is CASSLVQGGQPQHF. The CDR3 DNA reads TGTGCCAGCAGCTTAGTTCAGGGGGGTCAGCCCCAGCATTTT.